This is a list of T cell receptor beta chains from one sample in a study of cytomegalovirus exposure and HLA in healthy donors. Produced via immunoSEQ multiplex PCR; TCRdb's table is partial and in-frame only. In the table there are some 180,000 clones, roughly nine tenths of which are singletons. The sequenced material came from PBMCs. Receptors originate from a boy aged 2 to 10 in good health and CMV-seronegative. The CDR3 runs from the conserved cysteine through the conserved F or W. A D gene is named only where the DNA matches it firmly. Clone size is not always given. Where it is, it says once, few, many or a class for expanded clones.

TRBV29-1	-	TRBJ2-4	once	CSVAETKNIQYF	TGCAGCGTGGCGGAAACCAAAAACATTCAGTACTTC
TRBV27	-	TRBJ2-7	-	CASSPKGLSASYEQYF	TGTGCCAGCAGTCCTAAGGGACTTTCGGCCTCCTACGAGCAGTACTTC
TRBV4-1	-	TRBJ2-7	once	CASSHSGSYEQYF	TGCGCCAGCAGCCATTCAGGCTCCTACGAGCAGTACTTC
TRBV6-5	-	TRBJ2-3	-	CASEGRDTQYF	TGTGCCTCCGAGGGTCGGGATACGCAGTATTTT
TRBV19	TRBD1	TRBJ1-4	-	CASSSNRDRVATNEKLFF	TGTGCCAGTAGCTCGAACCGGGACAGGGTAGCAACTAATGAAAAACTGTTTTTT
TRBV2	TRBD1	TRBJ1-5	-	CASRGQGRNQPQHF	TGTGCCAGCAGGGGACAGGGACGCAATCAGCCCCAGCATTTT
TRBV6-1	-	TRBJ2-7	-	CASSEVGVSVGEQYF	TGTGCCAGCAGTGAAGTAGGGGTCTCGGTGGGAGAGCAGTACTTC
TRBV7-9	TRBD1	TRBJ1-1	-	CASRRTPLDRGSTEAFF	TGTGCCAGCAGACGGACCCCGCTAGACAGGGGTAGCACTGAAGCTTTCTTT
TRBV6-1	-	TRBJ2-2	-	CASSEAGGQGELFF	TGTGCCAGCAGTGAAGCGGGGGGACAGGGGGAGCTGTTTTTT
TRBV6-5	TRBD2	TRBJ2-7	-	CASRQAGARDEQYF	TGTGCCAGCAGACAAGCGGGAGCAAGGGACGAGCAGTACTTC
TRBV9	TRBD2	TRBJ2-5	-	CASSVAGLVEETQYF	TGTGCCAGCAGCGTAGCCGGACTAGTCGAAGAGACCCAGTACTTC
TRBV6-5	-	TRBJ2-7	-	CASSLSGYPSYEQYF	TGTGCCAGCAGTTTGAGCGGGTATCCCTCCTACGAGCAGTACTTC
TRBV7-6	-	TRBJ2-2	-	CASSSPGQGDTGELFF	TGTGCCAGCAGCTCCCCAGGCCAGGGTGACACCGGGGAGCTGTTTTTT
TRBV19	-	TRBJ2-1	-	CASSLTVGASSSYNEQFF	TGTGCCAGTAGTTTAACAGTTGGGGCTTCGAGCTCCTACAATGAGCAGTTCTTC
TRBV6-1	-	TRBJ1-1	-	CASVVSRGWTEAFF	TGTGCCAGCGTCGTGAGCAGGGGATGGACTGAAGCTTTCTTT
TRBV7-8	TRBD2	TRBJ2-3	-	CASSPPAGGNTDTQYF	TGTGCCAGCAGCCCCCCAGCGGGAGGGAACACAGATACGCAGTATTTT
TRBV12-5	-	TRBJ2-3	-	CASGLPPGTSATDTQYF	TGTGCTAGTGGTTTGCCCCCCGGGACTTCCGCCACAGATACGCAGTATTTT
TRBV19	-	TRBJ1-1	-	CASSPTRNTEAFF	TGTGCCAGTAGTCCAACAAGGAACACTGAAGCTTTCTTT
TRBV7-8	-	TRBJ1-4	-	CASSQTARATNEKLFF	TGTGCCAGCAGCCAAACAGCTCGTGCAACTAATGAAAAACTGTTTTTT
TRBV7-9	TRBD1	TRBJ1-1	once	CASSLRWAGGEGGEAFF	TGTGCCAGCAGCTTAAGATGGGCAGGGGGCGAAGGGGGTGAAGCTTTCTTT
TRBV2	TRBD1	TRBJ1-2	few	CASKISRDRGGYTF	TGTGCCAGCAAGATCTCCCGGGACAGAGGGGGCTACACCTTC
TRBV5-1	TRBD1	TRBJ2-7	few	CASSRDSLYEQYF	TGCGCCAGTTCCCGGGACAGCCTCTACGAGCAGTACTTC
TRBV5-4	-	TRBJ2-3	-	CASSLVNGGGTDTQYF	TGTGCCAGCAGCTTGGTAAATGGTGGGGGGACGGATACGCAGTATTTT
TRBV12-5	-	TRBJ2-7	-	CASADGRTLSYEQYF	TGTGCTAGTGCCGATGGGAGGACCCTCTCCTACGAGCAGTACTTC
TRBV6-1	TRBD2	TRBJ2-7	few	CASSEAASGSYEQYF	TGTGCCAGCAGTGAAGCGGCTAGCGGGAGCTACGAGCAGTACTTC
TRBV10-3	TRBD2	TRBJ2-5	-	CAISEVPGLAGGPQETQYF	TGTGCCATCAGTGAGGTCCCGGGACTAGCGGGGGGGCCCCAAGAGACCCAGTACTTC
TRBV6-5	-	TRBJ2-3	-	CASRRGGASDTQYF	TGTGCCAGCCGGAGGGGGGGGGCCTCAGATACGCAGTATTTT
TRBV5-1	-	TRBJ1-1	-	CASSAKNTEAFF	TGCGCCAGCAGTGCTAAGAACACTGAAGCTTTCTTT
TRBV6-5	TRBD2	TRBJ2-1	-	CASSYGTSRVNEQFF	TGTGCCAGCAGTTACGGGACTAGCCGGGTTAATGAGCAGTTCTTC
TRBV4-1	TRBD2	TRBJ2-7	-	CASSQEQNLGLANYEQYF	TGCGCCAGCAGCCAAGAACAGAACCTCGGACTAGCGAACTACGAGCAGTACTTC
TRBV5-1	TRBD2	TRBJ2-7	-	CASSPRGDEQYF	TGCGCCAGCAGCCCCCGGGGGGACGAGCAGTACTTC
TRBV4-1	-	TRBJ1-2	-	CASSQENHSPYGYTF	TGCGCCAGCAGCCAAGAGAACCACAGTCCCTATGGCTACACCTTC
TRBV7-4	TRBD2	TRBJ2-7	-	CASSLPPVSGRVPYEQYF	TGTGCCAGCAGCTTACCCCCCGTGAGCGGGAGGGTTCCCTACGAGCAGTACTTC
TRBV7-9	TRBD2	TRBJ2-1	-	CASSFRPGTSGNNEQFF	TGTGCCAGCAGCTTTCGCCCCGGGACTAGCGGTAACAATGAGCAGTTCTTC
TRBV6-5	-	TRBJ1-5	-	CASSRTWPSNQPQHF	TGTGCCAGCAGCCGGACATGGCCTAGCAATCAGCCCCAGCATTTT
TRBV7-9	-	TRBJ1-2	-	CSSSSREANYGYTF	TGTTCCAGCAGCTCCCGGGAGGCTAACTATGGCTACACCTTC
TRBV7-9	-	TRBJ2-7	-	CASGPDGGPTYEQYF	TGTGCCAGCGGGCCCGACGGGGGACCCACCTACGAGCAGTACTTC
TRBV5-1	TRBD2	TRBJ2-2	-	CASRSGTSGPGELFF	TGCGCCAGCAGGTCCGGGACTAGCGGTCCCGGGGAGCTGTTTTTT
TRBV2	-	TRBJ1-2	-	CARTGDNYGYTF	TGTGCCAGGACAGGTGATAACTATGGCTACACCTTC
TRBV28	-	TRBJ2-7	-	CASSSHYEQYF	TGTGCCAGCAGTTCCCACTACGAGCAGTACTTC
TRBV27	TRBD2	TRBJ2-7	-	CASTPGGSVYEQYF	TGTGCCAGCACCCCCGGGGGGTCGGTTTACGAGCAGTACTTC
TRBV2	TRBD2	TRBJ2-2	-	CASILGLALNTGELFF	TGTGCCAGCATCTTAGGACTAGCCCTTAACACCGGGGAGCTGTTTTTT
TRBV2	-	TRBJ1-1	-	CASSTQGPNTEAFF	TGTGCCAGCAGTACACAGGGCCCGAACACTGAAGCTTTCTTT
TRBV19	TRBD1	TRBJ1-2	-	CASTPKGTGGLGYTF	TGTGCCAGTACCCCAAAGGGGACAGGGGGTTTAGGCTACACCTTC
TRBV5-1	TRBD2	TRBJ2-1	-	CASSPEGLAGPHNEQFF	TGCGCCAGCAGCCCGGAGGGACTAGCGGGACCCCATAATGAGCAGTTCTTC
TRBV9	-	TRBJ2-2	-	CASSATNTGELFF	TGTGCCAGCAGCGCCACGAACACCGGGGAGCTGTTTTTT
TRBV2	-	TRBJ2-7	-	CASSEWDTASYEQYF	TGTGCCAGCAGTGAGTGGGACACCGCCTCCTACGAGCAGTACTTC
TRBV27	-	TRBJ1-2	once	CASSRQITYGYTF	TGTGCCAGCAGTCGACAGATTACCTATGGCTACACCTTC
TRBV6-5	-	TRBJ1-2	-	CASSYLGVGYTF	TGTGCCAGCAGTTACTTGGGCGTGGGCTACACCTTC
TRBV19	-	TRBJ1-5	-	CASSRQDNQPQHF	TGTGCCAGTAGTAGACAGGACAATCAGCCCCAGCATTTT
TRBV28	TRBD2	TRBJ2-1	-	CASSLGFLRGLLAGGGVTDEQFF	TGTGCCAGCAGTTTAGGCTTCTTAAGAGGGCTTCTAGCGGGAGGAGGGGTAACGGATGAGCAGTTCTTC
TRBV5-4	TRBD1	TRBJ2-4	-	CASSSPGGRGAKNIQYF	TGTGCCAGCAGCTCCCCCGGCGGCAGGGGGGCCAAAAACATTCAGTACTTC
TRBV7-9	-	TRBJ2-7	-	CASSWTAYEQYF	TGTGCCAGCAGCTGGACAGCCTACGAGCAGTACTTC
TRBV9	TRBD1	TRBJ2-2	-	CASSGDRSSGELFF	TGTGCCAGCAGCGGGGACAGGTCATCCGGGGAGCTGTTTTTT
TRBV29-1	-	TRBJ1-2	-	CSAGGANGYTF	TGCAGCGCCGGGGGGGCAAATGGCTACACCTTC
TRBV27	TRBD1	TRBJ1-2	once	CASSLSGEGQGVNGYTF	TGTGCCAGCAGTTTATCAGGAGAAGGACAGGGGGTTAATGGCTACACCTTC
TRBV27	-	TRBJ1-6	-	CASSPRALDMSPLHF	TGTGCCAGCAGTCCCAGGGCGCTCGACATGTCACCCCTCCACTTT